These T cell receptor beta chains were read from a single sample in a study of T cells in Graves' hyperthyroidism and ophthalmopathy. TCRdb processed the multiplex PCR reads anew with MiXCR; each CDR3 protein has one entry. The sample includes a few hundred thousand distinct CDR3 sequences, roughly 14% of them seen just once. The sample taken for sequencing was blood. The receptors originated from a woman in her 30s with Graves' hyperthyroidism. CDR3s include the opening cysteine and the closing phenylalanine or tryptophan. D genes are given only for firm matches. Rows may omit the clone size; those that give it use once, few, many or a size class.

V gene	D gene	clone size	J gene	CDR3 DNA	CDR3 protein
TRBV7-3	TRBD1	many	TRBJ2-7	TGTGCCAGCAGCCCCGGGACAGGGTTCGAGCAGTACTTC	CASSPGTGFEQYF
TRBV20-1	.	.	TRBJ1-4	TGCAGTGCTAGAGATATAGGACAGAGTAATGAAAAACTGTTTTTT	CSARDIGQSNEKLFF
TRBV19	.	few	TRBJ1-4	TGTGCCAGTAGTCCGAGGACAGCCAGTAATGAAAAACTGTTTTTT	CASSPRTASNEKLFF
TRBV6-2/TRBV6-3	TRBD2	many	TRBJ2-1	TGTGCCAGCAGTTACATAGCGGGACTAGTAGACAATGAGCAGTTCTTC	CASSYIAGLVDNEQFF
TRBV6-2/TRBV6-3	.	few	TRBJ1-5	TGTGCCAGCAGTTACGGTGGGACACGGGTAGCCAATCAGCCCCAGCATTTT	CASSYGGTRVANQPQHF
TRBV27	.	many	TRBJ1-5	TGTGCCAGCAGTTTCGGACCGACGGGGCAGCCCCAGCATTTT	CASSFGPTGQPQHF
TRBV13	.	many	TRBJ1-1	TGTGCCAGCAGCCGGGACGGGCCTGGTCCTCCGGGACGGGGAGCTTTCTTT	CASSRDGPGPPGRGAFF
TRBV30	.	many	TRBJ1-1	TGTGCCTGGAAGTCAGGGCCGTTGGACACTGAAGCTTTCTTT	CAWKSGPLDTEAFF
TRBV5-1	.	many	TRBJ2-1	TGCGCCAGCAGCTTGATAGTAGGTTCCTACAATGAGCAGTTCTTC	CASSLIVGSYNEQFF
TRBV20-1	TRBD1	many	TRBJ2-1	TGCAGCGCACCGGAGACCACAGGGGCCTACAATGAGCAGTTCTTC	CSAPETTGAYNEQFF
TRBV12-3/TRBV12-4	TRBD2	many	TRBJ2-1	TGTGCCAGCAGCCTAACTAGCGGGGGGTTTGGCTCCTACAATGAGCAGTTCTTC	CASSLTSGGFGSYNEQFF
TRBV29-1	.	.	TRBJ2-2	TGCAGCGTTGACGTCAGGGGAAACACCGGGGAGCTGTTTTTT	CSVDVRGNTGELFF
TRBV7-9	.	.	TRBJ1-6	TGTGCCAGCAGCAAAGTCGTACAGGGAGTAAATTCACCCCTCCACTTT	CASSKVVQGVNSPLHF
TRBV5-6	.	.	TRBJ2-7	TGTGCCAGCAGCAGAACGGACGGATCCTACGAGCAGTACTTC	CASSRTDGSYEQYF
TRBV12-3/TRBV12-4	.	once	TRBJ2-1	TGTGCCAGCAGTAGGAGGAGTGAGGGGGTATACGAGCAGTTCTTC	CASSRRSEGVYEQFF
TRBV12-5	.	.	TRBJ2-3	TGTGCTAGTGGTTCTCCGGCGACAGATACGCAGTATTTT	CASGSPATDTQYF
TRBV28	.	.	TRBJ1-2	TGTGCCAGCAGTTTAGGGGGGATTAGCTATGGCTACACCTTC	CASSLGGISYGYTF
TRBV19	TRBD2	few	TRBJ2-1	TGTGCCAGTGCCCGAGCGGGAGGGGTCTACAATGAGCAGTTCTTC	CASARAGGVYNEQFF
TRBV6-1	TRBD1	many	TRBJ1-1	TGTGCCAGCAGCCTGGACAGGGCCTCTGAAGCTTTCTTT	CASSLDRASEAFF
TRBV3-1	.	many	TRBJ1-6	TGTGCCAGCAGCCAAGAGGAAGGGATGAGTTCACCCCTCCACTTT	CASSQEEGMSSPLHF
TRBV28	TRBD2	many	TRBJ2-5	TGTGCCAGCAGCCCGCCTGGTAGCGGGAGACGAGAGACCCAGTACTTC	CASSPPGSGRRETQYF
TRBV7-9	TRBD2	many	TRBJ2-7	TGTGCCAGCAGCTTAGTTACTAGCGGCGAGCAGTACTTC	CASSLVTSGEQYF
TRBV18	.	few	TRBJ1-1	TGTGCCAGCTCACAAGGACGGCCCGGGGAGAACACTGAAGCTTTCTTT	CASSQGRPGENTEAFF
TRBV28	.	few	TRBJ2-3	TGTGCCAGCACAAACGGGGGCAGAGCTCTCACAGATACGCAGTATTTT	CASTNGGRALTDTQYF
TRBV4-1	TRBD2	few	TRBJ2-3	TGCGCCAGCAGCCATCCCGGACTAGCGCTTAGCACAGATACGCAGTATTTT	CASSHPGLALSTDTQYF
TRBV12-5	.	many	TRBJ1-5	TGTGCTAGTGGAATGGGGGTAGGAAGCAATCAGCCCCAGCATTTT	CASGMGVGSNQPQHF
TRBV30	TRBD1	many	TRBJ1-4	TGTGCCTGGAGAGACAGGGCCAAGGCTAATGAAAAACTGTTTTTT	CAWRDRAKANEKLFF
TRBV14	.	.	TRBJ2-7	TGTGCCAGCAGCCCGTACAGGGATCTGGAGCAGTACTTC	CASSPYRDLEQYF
TRBV2	TRBD2	many	TRBJ2-3	TGTGCCAGCAGTGATACTAGCGGGACTCGGGGTACGCAGTATTTT	CASSDTSGTRGTQYF
TRBV28	.	many	TRBJ2-1	TGTGCCAGCAGTTTAGGGCTCTCCTACAATGAGCAGTTCTTC	CASSLGLSYNEQFF
TRBV18	TRBD2	.	TRBJ2-3	TGTGCCAGCTCACCACTGACGGGAGGCCGGGGAGATACGCAGTATTTT	CASSPLTGGRGDTQYF
TRBV4-1	.	few	TRBJ2-7	TGCGCCAGCAGCCAAACCCGGGACTCTGCCTACGAGCAGTACTTC	CASSQTRDSAYEQYF
TRBV11-2	TRBD2	many	TRBJ2-3	TGTGCCAGCAGCCTAGGGAGCGGGAGGTTTGATACGCAGTATTTT	CASSLGSGRFDTQYF
TRBV6-1	TRBD2	many	TRBJ2-1	TGTGCCAGCACCCCGGGACTAGCTGTCTACAATGAGCAGTTCTTC	CASTPGLAVYNEQFF
TRBV10-1	TRBD2	.	TRBJ2-1	TGCGCCAGCAGCAGCGGGGTTGTGAGAGACCCGCTCTACAATGAGCAGTTCTTC	CASSSGVVRDPLYNEQFF
TRBV20-1	.	few	TRBJ2-7	TGCAGTGCTAGGAGTCTAGCTTTTCATGGGGAGCAGTACTTC	CSARSLAFHGEQYF
TRBV28	TRBD1	.	TRBJ1-2	TGTGCCAGCAGTTCGACAGGGGGCGCAGACTATGGCTACACCTTC	CASSSTGGADYGYTF
TRBV7-9	.	many	TRBJ2-7	TGTGCCAGCAGCTTTTTCGCGGGACGGAAGGGGTCCTACGAGCAGTACTTC	CASSFFAGRKGSYEQYF
TRBV20-1	.	few	TRBJ2-7	TGCAGTGCTAGAGATCTGGGCGGGCCCGCCTACGAGCAGTACTTC	CSARDLGGPAYEQYF
TRBV18	.	.	TRBJ2-7	TGTGCCAGCTCACCACCGAGACCTAGCAAGCCGGGAGAGCAGTACTTC	CASSPPRPSKPGEQYF
TRBV12-3/TRBV12-4	TRBD1	many	TRBJ1-1	TGTGCCAGCAGGGCCCCGACAGCCAGGGGGGTAACTGAAGCTTTCTTT	CASRAPTARGVTEAFF
TRBV5-1	TRBD1	few	TRBJ2-5	TGCGCCAGCAGCTTGGGGGGACAGGGACGCCAAGAGACCCAGTACTTC	CASSLGGQGRQETQYF
TRBV9	.	.	TRBJ2-6	TGTGCCAGCACGGCAGGGAACGCCGGGGCCAACGTCCTGACTTTC	CASTAGNAGANVLTF
TRBV28	.	.	TRBJ1-5	TGTGCCAGCACCCAGAGGGGGGAAGGCAATCAGCCCCAGCATTTT	CASTQRGEGNQPQHF
TRBV20-1	TRBD2	few	TRBJ2-1	TGCAGTGCTAGATGGGCGGTGCGGGAGATCGCTCCCCAGCAGTTCTTC	CSARWAVREIAPQQFF
TRBV5-1	TRBD2	few	TRBJ2-2	TGCGCCAGCAGCTTGGAGGATAAGACTAGCGGGAGTTGGGGCACCGGGGAGCTGTTTTTT	CASSLEDKTSGSWGTGELFF
TRBV19	TRBD2	once	TRBJ2-1	TGTGCCAGTACCAACGTAGCGGGAGCCTACAATGAGCAGTTCTTC	CASTNVAGAYNEQFF
TRBV14	TRBD1	.	TRBJ2-7	TGTGCCAGCAGCCTTCCGGGACAGCTCTACGAGCAGTACTTC	CASSLPGQLYEQYF
TRBV20-1	.	many	TRBJ2-7	TGCAGTGCTAGATTCCACTCCTACGAGCAGTACTTC	CSARFHSYEQYF
TRBV6-6	TRBD2	many	TRBJ2-1	TGTGCCAGCAGTTACTCACTAGCGGGTAACAATGAGCAGTTCTTC	CASSYSLAGNNEQFF
TRBV2	TRBD1	many	TRBJ2-7	TGTGCCAGCAGTGAGGACAGGGTGAGCTACGAGCAGTACTTC	CASSEDRVSYEQYF
TRBV12-3/TRBV12-4	TRBD1	many	TRBJ1-1	TGTGCCACCGGGGAGGGGCAGGGGGGAATCACGAACACTGAAGCTTTCTTT	CATGEGQGGITNTEAFF
TRBV5-5	.	few	TRBJ2-4	TGTGCCAGCAGCATTGGAGGAGTTCTAGCCAAAAACATTCAGTACTTC	CASSIGGVLAKNIQYF
TRBV19	TRBD2	few	TRBJ2-7	TGTGCCAGTAGTATTAGACTAGCGGAGGCCTACGAGCAGTACTTC	CASSIRLAEAYEQYF
TRBV7-8	TRBD2	many	TRBJ2-7	TGTGCCAGCAGCAATCTAGCGGGAGAGGGCGAGCAGTACTTC	CASSNLAGEGEQYF
TRBV12-3/TRBV12-4	TRBD2	many	TRBJ2-1	TGTGCCAGCAGTGTGAGCGGGGGGGCCTACAATGAGCAGTTCTTC	CASSVSGGAYNEQFF
TRBV7-9	TRBD2	many	TRBJ2-7	TGTGCCAGCAGCCTTGGACTAGCGGGAGGCGTATACGAGCAGTACTTC	CASSLGLAGGVYEQYF
TRBV5-1	.	.	TRBJ2-3	TGCGCCAGCAGTGCAACTTACTCCCAGAGCACAGATACGCAGTATTTT	CASSATYSQSTDTQYF
TRBV12-5	.	.	TRBJ2-3	TGTGCTAGTGGTTTGACCGATGGGGGGTACACAGATACGCAGTATTTT	CASGLTDGGYTDTQYF